This TCR beta chain was retrieved from a study of cytomegalovirus exposure and HLA in healthy donors. Study in general: Across almost 400 genotyped donors, about 86% landed in the Caucasian-associated ancestry cluster.

Study-wide points: DRB1 had the most TCR associations and HLA-C the fewest, a later analysis found, with rates varying by HLA locus.

In the case of this clone: Its antigen remains unidentified.

The primer mix had 60 Vbeta and 13 Jbeta primers. Assay used: immunoSEQ multiplex PCR; TCRdb lists only in-frame clones, some missing. The table shows roughly 130,000 clones, with 66% occurring only once. The CDR3 totals 12 residues. The V gene end was trimmed by 8 bases and the J gene end by 2 bases; junction bases not matched to a gene: 2. The germline V gene has CDR1 WSHSY and CDR2 SAAADI. The sequenced sample consisted of PBMCs. The sequence came from a man between 18 and 35 years old in good health and CMV-seronegative. This chain joins TRBV10-2 and TRBJ2-7; 8 bases are a match to TRBD1. The CDR3 nucleotides read TGCGCCAGCCGCAGGGGGCCCTACGAGCAGTACTTC. This sequence encodes CASRRGPYEQYF.